These 24 T cell receptor beta chains were all obtained from the same sample, sequenced in a study of blood T cell repertoires in COVID-19. The repertoire was sequenced with immunoSEQ multiplex PCR; TCRdb's copy has only in-frame clones and lacks some. Among under 400,000 clones, around 85% were seen once, and the ten largest hold 4% to 5%. Source material: PBMCs or T cells enriched from blood (not recorded which). The receptors here all came from a woman between 40 and 55 years old with acute COVID-19.

The V gene is TRBV6-5, the J gene TRBJ2-1, with a possible D match to TRBD1 (5 bases). Germline values: CDR1 MNHEY, CDR2 SVGAGI. The CDR3 is 15 amino acids. V dropped 2 bases and J dropped 5 bases, with 13 bases sitting between them. CDR3 DNA: TGTGCCAGCAGTTACATCCAGGGAATAGACAATGAGCAGTTCTTC. This codes for CASSYIQGIDNEQFF.

The chain couples TRBV28 to TRBJ2-7; 8 bases map to TRBD1. The CDR3 consists of 15 residues. The J segment lost 2 bases and the V segment lost 4 bases, leaving 7 bases of the junction unmatched. The germline CDR1 and CDR2 sequences are MDHEN and SYDVKM. CDR3 loop: CASSYAGTGAYEQYF. The CDR3 DNA is TGTGCCAGCAGTTACGCCGGGACAGGAGCCTACGAGCAGTACTTC.

This clone was seen once. The V and J genes are TRBV11-2 and TRBJ2-1, with D maybe TRBD1 (6 bases). V gave up 5 bases and J gave up 12 bases, with 23 bases separating them. CDR3 length: 15 amino acids. Germline V gives CDR1 SGHAT, CDR2 FQNNGV. CDR3 loop: CASSQIGTRAEGQFF. The DNA of the CDR3 is TGTGCCAGCAGCCAGATCGGGACAAGGGCTGAGGGGCAGTTCTTC. Complete variable domain (other parts from reference TRBV11-2 and TRBJ2-1): EAGVAQSPRYKIIEKRQSVAFWCNPISGHATLYWYQQILGQGPKLLIQFQNNGVVDDSQLPKDRFSAERLKGVDSTLKIQPAKLEDSAVYLCASSQIGTRAEGQFFGPGTRLTVL.

This rearrangement joins TRBV19 to TRBJ1-6, with 7 bases fitting TRBD1. Unmatched junction bases numbered 4, after V lost 2 bases and J lost 3 bases. The CDR3 is 16 amino acids. Per the germline V gene, CDR1 is LNHDA and CDR2 is SQIVND (reference sequence). The CDR3 spells CASSIWDSNYNSPLHF. The CDR3 coding sequence is TGTGCCAGTAGTATATGGGACAGTAACTATAATTCACCCCTCCACTTT.

The rearrangement uses TRBV15 and TRBJ1-2, with D possibly TRBD1 on 5 matching bases. V was clipped by 3 bases and J by 8 bases, with 22 bases between them. Germline V gene data show CDR1 as LNHNV and CDR2 as YYDKDF (reference sequence). This CDR3 region has 16 residues. The DNA of the CDR3 is TGTGCCACCAGCAGTCAGGACGGGCTTAGGGGTGGAGGCTACACCTTC. This codes for CATSSQDGLRGGGYTF.

The V and J genes are TRBV5-1 and TRBJ1-5; D not resolved. The CDR3 consists of 14 residues. Trimming stripped 1 base from V and 5 bases from J, with 10 bases between. Germline lookup yields CDR1 SGHRS and CDR2 YFSETQ. CDR3 residues: CASSLIPGDQPQHF. The CDR3 DNA is TGCGCCAGCAGCTTGATCCCCGGGGATCAGCCCCAGCATTTT.

V is TRBV20-1 and J is TRBJ1-1, with D hard to call. CDR3 length: 11 residues. Germline V gene sequence: CDR1 DFQATT, CDR2 SNEGSKA (reference sequence). V lost 5 bases and J 2 bases, leaving 6 bases between the germline ends. In DNA, the CDR3 is TGCAGTGCTGACACCAACACTGAAGCTTTCTTT. Translating gives CSADTNTEAFF.

The chain recombines TRBV19 with TRBJ1-6; D might be TRBD1 (6 bases). V shed 10 bases and J shed 7 bases, with 14 bases lying between them. Per the germline V gene, CDR1 is LNHDA and CDR2 is SQIVND (reference sequence). This CDR3 contains 13 residues. CDR3 in DNA: TGTGCCACCAGACAGGACTCCAATTCACCCCTCCACTTT. Translated: CATRQDSNSPLHF. Full variable domain (missing parts from reference TRBV19 and TRBJ1-6): DGGITQSPKYLFRKEGQNVTLSCEQNLNHDAMYWYRQDPGQGLRLIYYSQIVNDFQKGDIAEGYSVSREKKESFPLTVTSAQKNPTAFYLCATRQDSNSPLHFGNGTRLTVT.

This chain connects TRBV2 to TRBJ2-7; weak D call: TRBD1 (6 bases). The CDR3 extends over 17 amino acids. The V gene's germline CDR1 is SNHLY and CDR2 FYNNEI. With 0 bases removed from V and 2 bases from J, the gap between germline ends came to 17 bases. In nucleotides, the CDR3 is TGTGCCAGCAGTGAAGCGCTTCTGGGACACATAACCTACGAGCAGTACTTC. This codes for CASSEALLGHITYEQYF. Using reference TRBV2 and TRBJ2-7 for the parts outside the CDR3, the full variable domain is EPEVTQTPSHQVTQMGQEVILRCVPISNHLYFYWYRQILGQKVEFLVSFYNNEISEKSEIFDDQFSVERPDGSNFTLKIRSTKLEDSAMYFCASSEALLGHITYEQYFGPGTRLTVT.

The genes are TRBV7-8 and TRBJ2-3, with 9 positions matching TRBD1. Losses at the gene ends were 5 bases for V and 7 bases for J; bases not matched to a gene: 13. Germline V gene data show CDR1 as SGHVS and CDR2 as FQNEAQ. The CDR3 runs 16 residues. In DNA form, the CDR3 reads TGTGCCAGCAGCCCACAACCGGGACAGGGCGTAAATACGCAGTATTTT. This translates into CASSPQPGQGVNTQYF.

The chain combines TRBV7-2 with TRBJ2-1, with TRBD1 as a possible D gene (6 bases). The germline gives CDR1 SGHTA, CDR2 FQGNSA. The CDR3 runs 15 residues. Trimming took 5 bases from V and 2 from J, leaving 13 bases between them. CDR3 nucleotide sequence: TGTGCCAGCAGCCCCCGGCAGGGGACCTACAATGAGCAGTTCTTC. Protein product: CASSPRQGTYNEQFF. The complete variable domain, with remaining parts taken from reference TRBV7-2 and TRBJ2-1, reads GAGVSQSPSNKVTEKGKDVELRCDPISGHTALYWYRQSLGQGLEFLIYFQGNSAPDKSGLPSDRFSAERTGGSVSTLTIQRTQQEDSAVYLCASSPRQGTYNEQFFGPGTRLTVL.

The chain employs TRBV27 and TRBJ1-2, with D unclear. Germline V lookup: CDR1 MNHEY, CDR2 SMNVEV (reference sequence). The V end was cut by 5 bases, the J end by 9 bases, with 13 bases between. This CDR3 spans 12 amino acids. The DNA for the CDR3 is TGTGCCAGCAGTCCCCAACTCGGGAGCTACACCTTC. Protein sequence: CASSPQLGSYTF.

The chain has TRBV11-3 and TRBJ2-1; 8 positions agree with TRBD1. CDR3 length equals 20 residues. From germline, CDR1 is SGHNT and CDR2 YENEEA. Trimming removed 1 base from V and 7 bases from J; junction bases left unmatched: 21. CDR3 DNA: TGTGCCAGCAGCTTAGTCGGGGGTGACAGAAGGACAGGGTTTCGGAATGAGCAGTTCTTC. Amino acid sequence: CASSLVGGDRRTGFRNEQFF.

The chain employs TRBV5-1 and TRBJ2-2; 12 bases align to TRBD1. This CDR3 has 16 residues. Germline assignment: CDR1 SGHRS and CDR2 YFSETQ. The trim removed 4 bases at V and 7 bases at J, leaving 8 bases unmatched. The CDR3 spells CASSPGTGGAVGELFF. CDR3 nucleotide sequence: TGCGCCAGCAGCCCAGGGACAGGGGGCGCGGTCGGGGAGCTGTTTTTT.

The V and J genes are TRBV19 and TRBJ1-5; the D is unclear. Germline V lookup: CDR1 LNHDA, CDR2 SQIVND (reference sequence). The CDR3 sequence is 14 residues long. V lost 7 bases and J lost 7, with 17 bases in between. The CDR3 region has the DNA TGTGCCAGTAACTCAGGAGGTTCGGGCCAGCCCCAGCATTTT. This translates into CASNSGGSGQPQHF.

This clone was detected a few times. The chain joins TRBV14 to TRBJ1-1; TRBD1 agrees at 9 bases. The germline gives CDR1 SGHDN, CDR2 FVKESK. The CDR3 consists of 16 residues. Trimming at V came to 5 bases and at J to 0 bases, leaving 7 bases not matched to a gene. CDR3 region: CASSRGTGTMNTEAFF. In nucleotides, the CDR3 is TGTGCCAGCAGCAGGGGGACAGGGACGATGAACACTGAAGCTTTCTTT.

The chain has TRBV5-1 and TRBJ2-1; D call uncertain. V was trimmed by 4 bases and J by 4 bases, leaving 9 bases between them. This CDR3 comprises 13 residues. Germline CDR1 reads SGHRS; CDR2 reads YFSETQ. CDR3: CASSPNSYNEQFF. The DNA of the CDR3 is TGCGCCAGCAGCCCAAACAGTTACAATGAGCAGTTCTTC.

The chain employs TRBV5-6 and TRBJ1-6; 10 bases align to TRBD1. V gave up 2 bases and J gave up 7 bases; unmatched junction bases: 3. CDR1 is SGHDT, CDR2 YYEEEE, per germline. This CDR3 comprises 15 residues. In DNA form, the CDR3 reads TGTGCCAGCAGCTTCCGGACAGGGGGGAATTCACCCCTCCACTTT. Translating it yields CASSFRTGGNSPLHF. Complete variable domain (other parts from reference TRBV5-6 and TRBJ1-6): DAGVTQSPTHLIKTRGQQVTLRCSPKSGHDTVSWYQQALGQGPQFIFQYYEEEERQRGNFPDRFSGHQFPNYSSELNVNALLLGDSALYLCASSFRTGGNSPLHFGNGTRLTVT.

The chain carries TRBV25-1 and TRBJ2-7; D is possibly TRBD2 (5 bases). Germline assignment: CDR1 MGHDK and CDR2 SYGVNS. Trimming pared 5 bases from V and 7 bases from J, leaving 15 bases between. CDR3 size: 13 residues. The CDR3 is CASSSPGWREQYF. The CDR3 region has the DNA TGTGCCAGCAGTTCCCCCGGTTGGAGGGAGCAGTACTTC.

The J gene is TRBJ2-3, the V gene TRBV5-1, with 8 nucleotides matching TRBD2. From germline, CDR1 is SGHRS and CDR2 YFSETQ. V lost 4 bases to trimming and J lost 0 bases; unmatched junction nucleotides: 4. The CDR3 runs 15 residues. The DNA for the CDR3 is TGCGCCAGCAGCCCGGGCGGGGGGAGCACAGATACGCAGTATTTT. This sequence encodes CASSPGGGSTDTQYF.

CDR3 region: CASSVGGTGPEREAFF. DNA for the CDR3: TGTGCCAGCAGCGTAGGAGGGACAGGGCCCGAGCGCGAAGCTTTCTTT. The chain combines TRBV9 with TRBJ1-1; 9 bases agree with TRBD1. V lost 0 bases and J lost 8; bases outside the gene matches: 11. The germline V gene has CDR1 SGDLS and CDR2 YYNGEE. The CDR3 is made up of 16 amino acids.

The chain is built from TRBV28 and TRBJ1-2, with D uncertain. The CDR3 loop spans 13 amino acids. Germline-derived CDR1 and CDR2 are MDHEN and SYDVKM. V dropped 2 bases and J dropped 2 bases, with 6 bases sitting between them. CDR3: CASSLAKNYGYTF. DNA of the CDR3: TGTGCCAGCAGTTTAGCTAAGAACTATGGCTACACCTTC.

This clone came up a few times. This chain links TRBV3-1 (or the pseudogene TRBV3-2) with TRBJ2-5; 11 bases map to TRBD2. The CDR3 spans 16 residues. V lost 1 base, J lost 4 bases, and 5 bases stayed unmatched. The germline V gene has CDR1 LGHDT and CDR2 YNNKEL (reference sequence). The CDR3 loop is CASSQGTSGRSETQYF. The CDR3 coding sequence is TGTGCCAGCAGCCAAGGGACTAGCGGGCGGTCAGAGACCCAGTACTTC.

The chain carries TRBV4-1 and TRBJ1-2, with 9 bases identical to TRBD1. CDR3 length: 17 amino acids. In germline, CDR1 is MGHRA, CDR2 YSYEKL. Trimming at V came to 1 base and at J to 8 bases, leaving 14 bases not matched to a gene. The CDR3 region has the DNA TGCGCCAGCAGCCAAGGACTCTTTACAGGGGGCAGGGAAGGCTACACCTTC. It translates to CASSQGLFTGGREGYTF.